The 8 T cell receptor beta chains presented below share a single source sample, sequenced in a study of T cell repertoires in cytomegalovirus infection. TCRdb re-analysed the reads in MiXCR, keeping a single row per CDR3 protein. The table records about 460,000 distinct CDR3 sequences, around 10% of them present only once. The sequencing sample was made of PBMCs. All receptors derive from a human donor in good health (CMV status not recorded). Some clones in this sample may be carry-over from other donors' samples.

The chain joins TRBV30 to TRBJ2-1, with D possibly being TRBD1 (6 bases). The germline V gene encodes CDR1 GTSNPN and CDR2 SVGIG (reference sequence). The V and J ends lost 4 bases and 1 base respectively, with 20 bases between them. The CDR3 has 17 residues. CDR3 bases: TGTGCCTGGACCCCCCTGGGGGCAGCCCGGTCCTACAATGAGCAGTTCTTC. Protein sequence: CAWTPLGAARSYNEQFF.

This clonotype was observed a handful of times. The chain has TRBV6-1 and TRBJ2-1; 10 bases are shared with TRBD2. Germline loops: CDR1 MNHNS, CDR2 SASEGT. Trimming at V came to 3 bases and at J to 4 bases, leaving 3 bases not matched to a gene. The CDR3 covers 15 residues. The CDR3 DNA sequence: TGTGCCAGCAGTGAGTTACTAGCGGGGTACAATGAGCAGTTCTTC. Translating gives CASSELLAGYNEQFF.

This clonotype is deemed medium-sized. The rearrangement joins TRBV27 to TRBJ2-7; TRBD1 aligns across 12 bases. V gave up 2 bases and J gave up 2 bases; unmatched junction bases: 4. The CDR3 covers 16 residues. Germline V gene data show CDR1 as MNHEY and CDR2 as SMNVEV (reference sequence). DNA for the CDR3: TGTGCCAGCAGTTTAAAGGGACAGGGGGCCGCCTACGAGCAGTACTTC. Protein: CASSLKGQGAAYEQYF.

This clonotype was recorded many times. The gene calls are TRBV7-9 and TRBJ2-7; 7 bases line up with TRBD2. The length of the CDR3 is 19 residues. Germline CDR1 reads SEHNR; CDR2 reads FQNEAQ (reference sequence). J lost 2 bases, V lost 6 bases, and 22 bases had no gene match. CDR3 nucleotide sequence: TGTGCCAGCAGGCATACGACCCCAACCGGGGCGGGAGAAGCCTACGAGCAGTACTTC. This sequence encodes CASRHTTPTGAGEAYEQYF.

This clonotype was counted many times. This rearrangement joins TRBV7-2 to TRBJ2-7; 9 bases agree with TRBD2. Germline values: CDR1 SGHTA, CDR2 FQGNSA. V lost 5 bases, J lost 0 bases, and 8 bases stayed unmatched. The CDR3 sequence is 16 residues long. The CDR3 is CASSRPASGVSYEQYF. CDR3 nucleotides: TGTGCCAGCAGCCGCCCCGCTAGCGGGGTCTCCTACGAGCAGTACTTC.

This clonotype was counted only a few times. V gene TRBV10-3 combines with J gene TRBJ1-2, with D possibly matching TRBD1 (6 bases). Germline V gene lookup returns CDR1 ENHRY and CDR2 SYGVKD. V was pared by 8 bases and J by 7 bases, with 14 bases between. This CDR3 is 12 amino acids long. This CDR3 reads CAIVAGDAGYTF. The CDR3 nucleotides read TGTGCCATCGTCGCAGGGGATGCTGGCTACACCTTC.

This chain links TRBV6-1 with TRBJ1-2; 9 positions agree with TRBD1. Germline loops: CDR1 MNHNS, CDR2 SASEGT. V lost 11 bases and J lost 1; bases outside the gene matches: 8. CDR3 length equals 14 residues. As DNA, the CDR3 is TGTGCCTCCATCCGGGACAGGGTTAACTATGGCTACACCTTC. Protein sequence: CASIRDRVNYGYTF.

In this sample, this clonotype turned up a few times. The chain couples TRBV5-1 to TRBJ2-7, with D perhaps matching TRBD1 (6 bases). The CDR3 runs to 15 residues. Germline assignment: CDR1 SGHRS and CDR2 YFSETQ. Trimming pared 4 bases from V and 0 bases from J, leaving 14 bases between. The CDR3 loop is CASSPRQASSYEQYF. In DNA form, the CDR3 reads TGCGCCAGCAGCCCCCGACAGGCGAGCTCCTACGAGCAGTACTTC.